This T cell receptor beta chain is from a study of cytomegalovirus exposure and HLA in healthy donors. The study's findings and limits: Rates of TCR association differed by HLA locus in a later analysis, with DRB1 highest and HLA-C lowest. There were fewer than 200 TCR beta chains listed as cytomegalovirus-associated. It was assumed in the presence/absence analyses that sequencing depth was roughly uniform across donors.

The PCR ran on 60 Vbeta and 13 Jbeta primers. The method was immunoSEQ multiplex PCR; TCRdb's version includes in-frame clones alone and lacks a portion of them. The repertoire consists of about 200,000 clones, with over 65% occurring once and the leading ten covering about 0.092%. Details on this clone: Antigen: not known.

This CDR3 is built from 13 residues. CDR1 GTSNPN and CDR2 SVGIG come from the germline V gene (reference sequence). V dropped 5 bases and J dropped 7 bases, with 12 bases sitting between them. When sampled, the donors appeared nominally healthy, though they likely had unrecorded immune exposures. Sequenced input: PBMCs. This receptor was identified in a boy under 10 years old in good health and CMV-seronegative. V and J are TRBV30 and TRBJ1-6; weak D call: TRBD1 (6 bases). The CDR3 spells CAWDRRPNSPLHF. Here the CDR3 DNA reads TGTGCCTGGGACAGGCGGCCGAATTCACCCCTCCACTTT.